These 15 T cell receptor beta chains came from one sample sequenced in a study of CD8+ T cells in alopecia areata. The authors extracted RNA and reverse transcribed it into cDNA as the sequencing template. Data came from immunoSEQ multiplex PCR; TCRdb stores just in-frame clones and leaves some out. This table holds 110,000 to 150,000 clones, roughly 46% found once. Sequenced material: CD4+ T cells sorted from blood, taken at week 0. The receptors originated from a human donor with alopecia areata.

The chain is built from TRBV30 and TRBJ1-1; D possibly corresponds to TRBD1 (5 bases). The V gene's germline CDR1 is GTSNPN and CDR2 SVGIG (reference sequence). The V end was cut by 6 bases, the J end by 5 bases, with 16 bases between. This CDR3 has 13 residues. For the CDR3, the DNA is TGTGCCTGTACTAACCAGGGAGGTACTGAAGCTTTCTTT. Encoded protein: CACTNQGGTEAFF.

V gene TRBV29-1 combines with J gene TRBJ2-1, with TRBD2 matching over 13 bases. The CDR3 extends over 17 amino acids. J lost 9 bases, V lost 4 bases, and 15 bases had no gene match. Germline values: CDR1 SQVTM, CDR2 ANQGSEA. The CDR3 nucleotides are TGCAGCGTTGCGGCGATCCGAGGACTAGCGGGAGAGGGTGAGCAGTTCTTC. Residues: CSVAAIRGLAGEGEQFF.

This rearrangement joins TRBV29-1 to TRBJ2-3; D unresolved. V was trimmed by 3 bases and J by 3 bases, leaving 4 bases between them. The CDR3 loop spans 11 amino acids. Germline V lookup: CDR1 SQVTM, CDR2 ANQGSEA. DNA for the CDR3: TGCAGCGTTGACCAAACAGATACGCAGTATTTT. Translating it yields CSVDQTDTQYF.

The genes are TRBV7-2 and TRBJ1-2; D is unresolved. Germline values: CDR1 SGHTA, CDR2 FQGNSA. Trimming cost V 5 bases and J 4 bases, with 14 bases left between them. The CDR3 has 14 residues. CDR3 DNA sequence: TGTGCCAGCAGCCGGCCCATGAGTGGCTATGGCTACACCTTC. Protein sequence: CASSRPMSGYGYTF.

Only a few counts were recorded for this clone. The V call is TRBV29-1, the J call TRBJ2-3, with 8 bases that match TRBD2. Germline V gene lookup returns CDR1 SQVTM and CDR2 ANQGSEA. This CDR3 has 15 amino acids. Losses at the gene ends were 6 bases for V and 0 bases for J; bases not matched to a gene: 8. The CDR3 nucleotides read TGCAGCGTCAGAGCGGGAGTGGCTAGCACAGATACGCAGTATTTT. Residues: CSVRAGVASTDTQYF.

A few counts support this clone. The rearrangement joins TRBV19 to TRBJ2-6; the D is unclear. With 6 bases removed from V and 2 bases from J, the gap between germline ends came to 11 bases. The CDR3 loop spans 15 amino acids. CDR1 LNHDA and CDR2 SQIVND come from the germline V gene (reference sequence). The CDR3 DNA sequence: TGTGCCAGTAGGAAAGACGGTGCTGGGGCCAACGTCCTGACTTTC. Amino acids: CASRKDGAGANVLTF.

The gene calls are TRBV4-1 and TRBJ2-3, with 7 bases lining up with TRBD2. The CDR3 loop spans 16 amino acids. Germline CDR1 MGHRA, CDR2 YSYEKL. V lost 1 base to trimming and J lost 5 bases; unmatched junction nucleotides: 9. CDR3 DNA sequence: TGCGCCAGCAGCCAAGGGGGGTTATCTAGCGGAGATACGCAGTATTTT. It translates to CASSQGGLSSGDTQYF.

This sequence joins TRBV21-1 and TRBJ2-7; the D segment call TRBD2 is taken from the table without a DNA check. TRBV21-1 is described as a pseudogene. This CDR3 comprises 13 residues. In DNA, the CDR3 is TGTGCCAGGCGGGGTACCAGGGAATACGAGCAGTACTTC. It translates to CARRGTREYEQYF.

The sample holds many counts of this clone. Written as DNA, the CDR3 is TGTGCCAGCAGCAAAGGGGAACAGGGGGCGTCCCCCAACCACAGAGGTCAGTTCTTC. Its protein is CASSKGEQGASPNHRGQFF. This sequence joins TRBV21-1 and TRBJ2-1; TRBD1, the table's D call, lacks a check against the DNA. TRBV21-1 is a pseudogene segment. The CDR3 sequence is 19 residues long.

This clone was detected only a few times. DNA of the CDR3: TGTGCCAGCAGCCCCCGGGAACCCGGGGGAAACGCCGGGGAGCTGTTTTTT. It translates to CASSPREPGGNAGELFF. The chain uses TRBV7-8 and TRBJ2-2, with D perhaps TRBD2 (6 bases). Germline V gene sequence: CDR1 SGHVS, CDR2 FQNEAQ. This CDR3 has 17 amino acids. V lost 5 bases, J lost 6 bases, and 22 bases lay in between.

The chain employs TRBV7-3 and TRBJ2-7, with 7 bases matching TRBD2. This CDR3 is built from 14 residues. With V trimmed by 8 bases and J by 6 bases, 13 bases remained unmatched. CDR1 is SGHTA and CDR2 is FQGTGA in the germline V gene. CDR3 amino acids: CASWMGGTGGEQYF. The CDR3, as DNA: TGTGCCAGCTGGATGGGAGGGACGGGCGGCGAGCAGTACTTC. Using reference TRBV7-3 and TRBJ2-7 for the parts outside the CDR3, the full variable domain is GAGVSQTPSNKVTEKGKYVELRCDPISGHTALYWYRQSLGQGPEFLIYFQGTGAADDSGLPNDRFFAVRPEGSVSTLKIQRTERGDSAVYLCASWMGGTGGEQYFGPGTRLTVT.

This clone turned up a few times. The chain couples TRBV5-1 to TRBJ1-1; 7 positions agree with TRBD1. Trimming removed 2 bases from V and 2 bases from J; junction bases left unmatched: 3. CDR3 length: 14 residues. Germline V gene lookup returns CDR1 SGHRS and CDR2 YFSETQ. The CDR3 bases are TGCGCCAGCAGCTTCGACAGGGCCAACACTGAAGCTTTCTTT. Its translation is CASSFDRANTEAFF.

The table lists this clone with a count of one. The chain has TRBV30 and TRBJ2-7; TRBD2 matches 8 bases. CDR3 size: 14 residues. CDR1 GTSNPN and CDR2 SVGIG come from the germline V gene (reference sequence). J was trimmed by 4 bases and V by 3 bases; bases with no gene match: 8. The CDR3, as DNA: TGTGCCTGGAGGAAAGGCGGCGGGAGGTACGAGCAGTACTTC. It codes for CAWRKGGGRYEQYF.

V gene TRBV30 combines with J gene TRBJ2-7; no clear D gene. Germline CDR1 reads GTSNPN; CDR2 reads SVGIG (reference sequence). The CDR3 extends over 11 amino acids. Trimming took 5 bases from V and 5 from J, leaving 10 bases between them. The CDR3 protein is CAWGVRDEQYF. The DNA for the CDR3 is TGTGCCTGGGGGGTGCGCGACGAGCAGTACTTC. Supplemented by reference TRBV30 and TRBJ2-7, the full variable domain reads SQTIHQWPATLVQPVGSPLSLECTVEGTSNPNLYWYRQAAGRGLQLLFYSVGIGQISSEVPQNLSASRPQDRQFILSSKKLLLSDSGFYLCAWGVRDEQYFGPGTRLTVT.

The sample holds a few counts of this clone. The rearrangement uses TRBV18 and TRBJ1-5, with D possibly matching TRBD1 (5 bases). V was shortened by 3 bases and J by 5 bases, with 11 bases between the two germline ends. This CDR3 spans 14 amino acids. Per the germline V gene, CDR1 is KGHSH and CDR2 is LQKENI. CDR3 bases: TGTGCCAGCTCACCCGGGTCGGGGGATCAGCCCCAGCATTTT. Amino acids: CASSPGSGDQPQHF.